These 7 T cell receptor beta chains were sequenced from one sample in a study of T cells after yellow fever vaccination (dated by TCRdb to between 2017 and 2020). The library was made by 5' RACE. The sequencer was an Illumina HiSeq 2500. TCRdb reanalyzed the raw reads on its own, using fastp at Q25 for trimming and MiXCR for clone calling, and kept in-frame beta chains. When rows share a CDR3 protein, they turn into one entry using the most common DNA and genes. In all, the sample holds under 400,000 distinct CDR3 sequences, and roughly 12% of those were seen once. The ten biggest clones cover more than 15% of the sample. Per the publication, the treatment or condition label means: live attenuated yellow fever vaccine strain. Sequenced here: PBMCs, sampled on the day of the first yellow fever vaccination. The receptors shown here come from a young man who received the YFV17D yellow fever vaccine.

The chain has TRBV6-4 and TRBJ2-1, with no clear D. Germline V gene lookup returns CDR1 MRHNA and CDR2 SNTAGT. Trimming removed 0 bases from V and 3 bases from J, with 9 bases in between. CDR3 length: 15 residues. The CDR3, as DNA: TGTGCCAGCAGTGACTCGTCGAAGGGCTACAATGAGCAGTTCTTC. It is translated as CASSDSSKGYNEQFF.

The chain uses TRBV19 and TRBJ2-1, with a tentative D call TRBD1 (6 bases). With 3 bases removed from V and 7 bases from J, the gap between germline ends came to 16 bases. The CDR3 sequence is 15 residues long. Germline V CDR1 and CDR2: LNHDA, SQIVND (reference sequence). CDR3 sequence: CASSMYGQTLNEQFF. The CDR3 DNA follows: TGTGCCAGTAGTATGTACGGACAGACCCTTAATGAGCAGTTCTTC. Variable domain in full (rest from reference TRBV19 and TRBJ2-1): DGGITQSPKYLFRKEGQNVTLSCEQNLNHDAMYWYRQDPGQGLRLIYYSQIVNDFQKGDIAEGYSVSREKKESFPLTVTSAQKNPTAFYLCASSMYGQTLNEQFFGPGTRLTVL.

The V and J genes are TRBV3-1 and TRBJ2-5, with D unclear. V lost 1 base and J lost 2, with 14 bases in between. Germline V gives CDR1 LGHDT, CDR2 YNNKEL (reference sequence). The CDR3 has 16 amino acids. This CDR3 reads CASSQVPWTDQETQYF. Written as DNA, the CDR3 is TGTGCCAGCAGCCAAGTACCTTGGACGGATCAAGAGACCCAGTACTTC.

This clonotype was seen only a few times. This sequence joins TRBV20-1 and TRBJ1-3, with D uncertain. V was clipped by 1 base and J by 4 bases, with 14 bases between them. Looked up from germline, CDR1 is DFQATT and CDR2 is SNEGSKA (reference sequence). There are 15 residues in the CDR3. CDR3 loop: CSARGRGPLGNTIYF. The CDR3 DNA reads TGCAGTGCTAGAGGGAGAGGCCCGCTGGGAAACACCATATATTTT.

This clonotype was recorded a few times. The chain combines TRBV12-3 or TRBV12-4 with TRBJ1-1; the D is unclear. The V end was cut by 3 bases, the J end by 6 bases, with 5 bases between. This CDR3 comprises 11 residues. The CDR3 region has the DNA TGTGCCAGCAGTTTCGGACCTGAAGCTTTCTTT. This codes for CASSFGPEAFF.

This clonotype has just a few counts. Its ends do not fully match the called genes, so a read error is possible. The chain links TRBV7-2 to TRBJ2-5, with D perhaps matching TRBD2 (5 bases). Germline values: CDR1 SGHTA, CDR2 FQGNSA. CDR3 length equals 11 residues. The CDR3 loop reads CASSFGGIKDF. CDR3 nucleotides: TGTGCCAGCAGCTTCGGAGGAATTAAGGACTTC.

CDR3 residues: CASSPGRDQETQYF. In DNA, the CDR3 is TGTGCCAGCTCACCGGGACGGGACCAAGAGACCCAGTACTTC. The gene calls are TRBV18 and TRBJ2-5; D tentatively reads TRBD1 or TRBD2 (5 bases each). The CDR3 has 14 amino acids. Germline V gene sequence: CDR1 KGHSH, CDR2 LQKENI. Trimming pared 3 bases from V and 0 bases from J, leaving 8 bases between.